The clone carrying this TCR beta chain was found a few times. The antigen remains undetermined. Each CDR3 protein gets one entry after TCRdb re-called the multiplex PCR reads with MiXCR. Among some 200,000 distinct CDR3 sequences listed, approximately 30% were seen once. The sample is drawn from a study of breast tumors, draining lymph nodes, adjacent tissues. The study, taken as a whole, reports: Tumors had less TCR diversity than lymph nodes, more than nontumor tissue. That most tumor T cells come from lymph nodes remained unproven.

Germline CDR1 MNHEY, CDR2 SMNVEV (reference sequence). The CDR3 totals 12 residues. Trimming took off 7 bases at V and 7 bases at J, with 11 bases between the two ends. The lymph nodes were axillary draining lymph nodes from breast cancer patients. The sample consisted of axillary lymph node tissue. This receptor was identified in a female donor with breast cancer. Some clones in this sample may be carry-over from other donors' samples. The gene calls are TRBV27 and TRBJ2-1; D gene ambiguous. The CDR3 DNA reads TGTGCCAGCAATTATCTCGGAAATGAGCAGTTCTTC. Protein sequence: CASNYLGNEQFF.